One sample yielded the 14 T cell receptor beta chains listed below, sequenced in a study of blood T cell repertoires in COVID-19. Assay used: immunoSEQ multiplex PCR; TCRdb lists only in-frame clones, some missing. This sample carries tens of thousands of clones, roughly nine tenths of them seen once, and the ten largest clones take about 1.6%. Sequencing input: peripheral blood. The origin of the receptors is a man aged 55-75 years with acute or convalescent COVID-19.

V is TRBV19 and J is TRBJ2-1; 7 bases align to TRBD2. Germline CDR1 LNHDA, CDR2 SQIVND (reference sequence). This CDR3 spans 15 amino acids. V trimming: 6 bases; J trimming: 10 bases; junction bases outside the gene matches: 15. The CDR3 protein is CASSTPGLGGREQFF. The CDR3 DNA reads TGTGCCAGTAGCACCCCCGGTCTGGGGGGGAGAGAGCAGTTCTTC.

The chain carries TRBV10-2 and TRBJ1-2; D gene ambiguous. This CDR3 region has 12 residues. Looked up from germline, CDR1 is WSHSY and CDR2 is SAAADI. The V and J ends lost 6 bases and 8 bases respectively, with 13 bases between them. Here the CDR3 DNA reads TGCGCCAGCAGACGCCAGGCAGAAGGCTACACCTTC. It codes for CASRRQAEGYTF.

This sequence joins TRBV2 and TRBJ2-3, with D uncertain. The CDR3 contains 13 residues. Trimming pared 1 base from V and 7 bases from J, leaving 9 bases between. CDR1 is SNHLY and CDR2 is FYNNEI in the germline V gene. The CDR3 reads CASSEEFRNTQYF. The CDR3 nucleotides read TGTGCCAGCAGTGAAGAGTTCAGGAATACGCAGTATTTT.

The V gene is TRBV5-1, the J gene TRBJ2-3; TRBD2 agrees at 7 bases. The CDR3 contains 16 residues. Trimming cost V 0 bases and J 3 bases; bases outside gene matches: 7. CDR1 and CDR2 from the germline V gene are SGHRS and YFSETQ. The CDR3 reads CASSLAWTSETDTQYF. The CDR3 nucleotides are TGCGCCAGCAGCTTGGCTTGGACTAGTGAGACAGATACGCAGTATTTT. Variable domain in full (rest from reference TRBV5-1 and TRBJ2-3): KAGVTQTPRYLIKTRGQQVTLSCSPISGHRSVSWYQQTPGQGLQFLFEYFSETQRNKGNFPGRFSGRQFSNSRSEMNVSTLELGDSALYLCASSLAWTSETDTQYFGPGTRLTVL.

The gene calls are TRBV10-3 and TRBJ2-3, with 7 bases identical to TRBD1. The CDR3 consists of 16 residues. V dropped 4 bases and J dropped 0; count of bases not matched to a gene: 7. Germline V gene data show CDR1 as ENHRY and CDR2 as SYGVKD. CDR3 bases: TGTGCCATCAGTGCCGTGGGACAGTCTAGCACAGATACGCAGTATTTT. As protein: CAISAVGQSSTDTQYF.

A single count supports this clone. The genes are TRBV2 and TRBJ2-3; TRBD1 agrees at 7 bases. V was pared by 4 bases and J by 5 bases, with 6 bases of the junction left unmatched. Germline V gives CDR1 SNHLY, CDR2 FYNNEI. This CDR3 region has 14 residues. This CDR3 reads CASSVNRGEDTQYF. DNA of the CDR3: TGTGCCAGCAGTGTTAACAGGGGTGAAGATACGCAGTATTTT.

The CDR3 region is CAISGQGQTGNTIYF. Here the CDR3 DNA reads TGTGCCATCAGTGGACAGGGGCAGACTGGAAACACCATATATTTT. The chain employs TRBV10-3 and TRBJ1-3; 8 bases are shared with TRBD1. This CDR3 contains 15 residues. After removal of 4 bases from V and 2 bases from J, the junction contained 4 bases not matched to a gene. The germline V gene encodes CDR1 ENHRY and CDR2 SYGVKD.

V usage is TRBV30 and J usage is TRBJ2-3, with a weak D call TRBD1 (6 bases). V was clipped by 2 bases and J by 11 bases, with 11 bases between them. The CDR3 extends over 11 amino acids. Germline V CDR1 and CDR2: GTSNPN, SVGIG (reference sequence). CDR3 residues: CAWSLTGGQYF. CDR3 DNA: TGTGCCTGGAGTCTGACAGGAGGGCAGTATTTT. The complete variable domain, with remaining parts taken from reference TRBV30 and TRBJ2-3, reads SQTIHQWPATLVQPVGSPLSLECTVEGTSNPNLYWYRQAAGRGLQLLFYSVGIGQISSEVPQNLSASRPQDRQFILSSKKLLLSDSGFYLCAWSLTGGQYFGPGTRLTVL.

This chain links TRBV2 with TRBJ2-7; D remains unclear. The V and J ends lost 2 bases and 2 bases respectively, with 4 bases between them. CDR3 length: 12 residues. CDR1 is SNHLY and CDR2 is FYNNEI in the germline V gene. The CDR3 region is CASSESAYEQYF. The CDR3 nucleotides are TGTGCCAGCAGTGAATCGGCCTACGAGCAGTACTTC.

The chain uses TRBV11-2 and TRBJ1-2, with D possibly matching TRBD1 (6 bases). The ends were cut back, 6 bases at V and 8 bases at J, with 16 bases in the middle. Per the germline V gene, CDR1 is SGHAT and CDR2 is FQNNGV. There are 13 residues in the CDR3. In DNA, the CDR3 is TGTGCCAGCAGTTTGCGGCAGGGGCGCGGCTACACCTTC. Its protein product is CASSLRQGRGYTF. The variable domain in full, with the rest retrieved from reference TRBV11-2 and TRBJ1-2, is EAGVAQSPRYKIIEKRQSVAFWCNPISGHATLYWYQQILGQGPKLLIQFQNNGVVDDSQLPKDRFSAERLKGVDSTLKIQPAKLEDSAVYLCASSLRQGRGYTFGSGTRLTVV.

The chain joins TRBV7-8 to TRBJ1-1, with D unresolved. Trimming removed 5 bases from V and 3 bases from J, with 4 bases in between. Germline V gives CDR1 SGHVS, CDR2 FQNEAQ. The CDR3 length is 11 residues. The CDR3 DNA reads TGTGCCAGCAGCCCCGACACTGAAGCTTTCTTT. This codes for CASSPDTEAFF.

DNA of the CDR3: TGTGCCAGCAGCCTCAGGGTTAGTGATGGCTACACCTTC. Protein sequence: CASSLRVSDGYTF. The gene calls are TRBV7-9 and TRBJ1-2, with D perhaps TRBD1 (5 bases). The V gene's germline CDR1 is SEHNR and CDR2 FQNEAQ (reference sequence). The V end lost 5 bases, the J end lost 6 bases, and 13 bases lay between the germline ends. The CDR3 loop spans 13 amino acids.

This clone has just a few counts. Other nucleotide sequences from this sample produce the same CDR3. J is TRBJ1-1 and V is TRBV10-3, with unresolved D. V lost 3 bases and J lost 2, with 10 bases in between. This CDR3 is built from 14 residues. The germline V gene encodes CDR1 ENHRY and CDR2 SYGVKD. CDR3 bases: TGTGCCATCAGTGATACGGGAAGTAACACTGAAGCTTTCTTT. Residues: CAISDTGSNTEAFF.

The gene calls are TRBV30 and TRBJ2-3, with 10 bases identical to TRBD1. This CDR3 is 15 amino acids long. Losses at the gene ends were 4 bases for V and 2 bases for J; bases not matched to a gene: 6. CDR1 and CDR2 from the germline V gene are GTSNPN and SVGIG (reference sequence). CDR3 in amino acids: CAWTPGTGDTDTQYF. CDR3 sequence (DNA): TGTGCCTGGACTCCCGGGACAGGGGACACAGATACGCAGTATTTT.